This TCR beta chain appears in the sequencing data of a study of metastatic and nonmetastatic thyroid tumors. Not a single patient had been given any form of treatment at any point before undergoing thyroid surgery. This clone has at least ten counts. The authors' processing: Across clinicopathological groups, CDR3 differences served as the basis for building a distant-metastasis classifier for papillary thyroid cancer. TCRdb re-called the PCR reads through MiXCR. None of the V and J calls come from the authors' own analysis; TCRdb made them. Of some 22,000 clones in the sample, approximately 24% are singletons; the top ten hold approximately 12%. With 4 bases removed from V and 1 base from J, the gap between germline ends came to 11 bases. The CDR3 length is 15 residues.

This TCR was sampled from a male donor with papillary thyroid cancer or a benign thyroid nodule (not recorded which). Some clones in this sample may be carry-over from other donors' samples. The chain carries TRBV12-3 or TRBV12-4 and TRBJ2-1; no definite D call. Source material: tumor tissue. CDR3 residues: CASSSLSGSYNEQFF. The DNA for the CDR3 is TGTGCCAGCAGTTCCCTCTCTGGTTCCTACAATGAGCAGTTCTTC.